The 14 T cell receptor beta chains reported below all come from one sample, sequenced in a study of cytomegalovirus exposure and HLA in healthy donors. The PCR made use of 60 Vbeta and 13 Jbeta primers. Assay used: immunoSEQ multiplex PCR; TCRdb lists only in-frame clones, some missing. The profile shows 110,000 to 150,000 clones, approximately 82% of them singletons. Sequenced input: PBMCs. Receptor source: a woman aged 60-75 years in good health and CMV-seropositive.

CDR3 region: CASSPLGLAGEEQFF. The CDR3 nucleotides are TGTGCCAGCAGCCCGTTGGGACTAGCGGGTGAGGAGCAGTTCTTC. V and J are TRBV7-9 and TRBJ2-1; TRBD2 aligns across 12 bases. The V and J ends lost 5 bases and 10 bases, in that order; junction bases with no gene match: 9. The V gene's germline CDR1 is SEHNR and CDR2 FQNEAQ (reference sequence). The CDR3 covers 15 residues.

This clone was seen only once. The V and J genes are TRBV19 and TRBJ2-7, with a weak D call TRBD1 (6 bases). V gave up 7 bases and J gave up 5 bases, with 15 bases separating them. Germline assignment: CDR1 LNHDA and CDR2 SQIVND (reference sequence). The CDR3 extends over 13 amino acids. The CDR3 sequence is CASNSGVSDEQYF. CDR3 nucleotides: TGTGCCAGTAATTCAGGGGTATCGGACGAGCAGTACTTC.

This chain connects TRBV11-3 to TRBJ2-7, with 11 positions matching TRBD2. V dropped 5 bases and J dropped 3; count of bases not matched to a gene: 6. Germline CDR1 SGHNT, CDR2 YENEEA. The CDR3 has 15 residues. This CDR3 is CASSPRLAGNYEQYF. CDR3 coding DNA: TGTGCCAGCAGCCCACGACTAGCGGGGAACTACGAGCAGTACTTC.

The V and J genes are TRBV19 and TRBJ2-2, with D perhaps matching TRBD2 (7 bases). V was cut by 9 bases and J by 5 bases, with 16 bases left in between. CDR3 length equals 14 residues. The germline V gene has CDR1 LNHDA and CDR2 SQIVND (reference sequence). DNA for the CDR3: TGTGCCAGCCTTGCAGGGGAGGGGACCGGGGAGCTGTTTTTT. This gives the protein CASLAGEGTGELFF.

This clone was detected once. A read error may account for a junction end that differs from germline. Other DNA sequences from this sample encode an identical CDR3 as well. The chain carries TRBV18 and TRBJ1-2; no definite D call. The CDR3 is 13 amino acids. CDR1 KGHSH and CDR2 LQKENI come from the germline V gene. The CDR3 DNA is TGTGCCAGCTCCCCCTCGCGGTCCTATGGCTACACCTTT. It specifies CASSPSRSYGYTF.

The rearrangement links TRBV7-9 to TRBJ2-3, with D maybe TRBD2 (5 bases). V was cut by 4 bases and J by 9 bases, with 20 bases left in between. The CDR3 runs 15 residues. Germline V gene lookup returns CDR1 SEHNR and CDR2 FQNEAQ (reference sequence). The CDR3 here is CASSSFSTLRGTQYF. The CDR3, as DNA: TGTGCCAGCAGCTCCTTCTCGACCCTACGAGGGACGCAGTATTTT.

This chain uses TRBV4-3 with TRBJ2-1; 7 bases match TRBD2. J gave up 4 bases and V 4 bases, and 13 bases lay outside the gene matches. CDR1 and CDR2 (germline): LGHNA, YSLEER. The CDR3 contains 17 residues. For the CDR3, the DNA is TGCGCCAGCAGCCCGTTTCTAATCCGGGACTATTACAATGAGCAGTTCTTC. Protein: CASSPFLIRDYYNEQFF.

The count of this clone is one. This chain uses TRBV5-6 with TRBJ2-5, with D possibly matching TRBD1 (6 bases). Looked up from germline, CDR1 is SGHDT and CDR2 is YYEEEE. The CDR3 extends over 14 amino acids. V was cut by 4 bases and J by 7 bases, with 17 bases left in between. CDR3 sequence: CASSQGLNPRTQYF. CDR3 bases: TGTGCCAGCAGCCAGGGGCTTAACCCAAGGACCCAGTACTTC.

The chain joins TRBV5-4 to TRBJ2-7; tentative D call: TRBD2 (5 bases). Per the germline V gene, CDR1 is SGHNT and CDR2 is YYREEE (reference sequence). Deletions cut 2 bases from V and 7 bases from J, with 7 bases between. The CDR3 extends over 11 amino acids. The CDR3 loop reads CASSFTGEQYF. DNA of the CDR3: TGTGCCAGCAGCTTTACGGGGGAGCAGTACTTC.

The chain combines TRBV10-3 with TRBJ1-1, with 7 bases identical to TRBD1. With 10 bases clipped from V and 4 bases from J, the junction kept 9 bases outside the gene matches. The germline V gene has CDR1 ENHRY and CDR2 SYGVKD. This CDR3 region has 13 residues. This CDR3 is CANQGELGTEAFF. The CDR3 nucleotides are TGTGCCAACCAGGGGGAGTTGGGCACTGAAGCTTTCTTT.

Here the CDR3 reads CAMRTGTNTGELFF. CDR3 coding DNA: TGTGCCATGCGGACAGGAACGAACACCGGGGAGCTGTTTTTT. The chain carries TRBV10-3 and TRBJ2-2; 7 bases are a match to TRBD1. The CDR3 extends over 14 amino acids. Germline V gene data show CDR1 as ENHRY and CDR2 as SYGVKD. V dropped 9 bases and J dropped 0; count of bases not matched to a gene: 4.

This clone has only one observation. V usage is TRBV7-2 and J usage is TRBJ2-1; 8 bases align to TRBD1. The germline gives CDR1 SGHTA, CDR2 FQGNSA. This CDR3 comprises 15 residues. After removal of 5 bases from V and 6 bases from J, the junction contained 9 bases not matched to a gene. The CDR3 loop is CASSRDRGRGNEQFF. The CDR3 DNA follows: TGTGCCAGCAGCCGAGACAGGGGCAGGGGCAATGAGCAGTTCTTC. Full variable domain (missing parts from reference TRBV7-2 and TRBJ2-1): GAGVSQSPSNKVTEKGKDVELRCDPISGHTALYWYRQSLGQGLEFLIYFQGNSAPDKSGLPSDRFSAERTGGSVSTLTIQRTQQEDSAVYLCASSRDRGRGNEQFFGPGTRLTVL.

This clone was detected once. This chain joins TRBV10-2 and TRBJ2-5; no definite D call. Germline V gene data show CDR1 as WSHSY and CDR2 as SAAADI. Trimming removed 4 bases at V and 4 bases at J, with 10 bases between. The CDR3 runs to 13 residues. The CDR3 bases are TGCGCCAGCAGTGGTGTTAGAGGAGAGACCCAGTACTTC. It is translated as CASSGVRGETQYF.

On this clone itself: A junction boundary mismatches the germline segment, possibly from a read error. The rearrangement uses TRBV7-6 and TRBJ2-2, with a possible D match to TRBD2 (7 bases). CDR1 SGHVS and CDR2 FNYEAQ come from the germline V gene. This CDR3 is 17 amino acids long. The CDR3 DNA reads TGTGCCAGCAGATTAGGGGGGGGCGGCGGGAACACCGGGGAGCTGTTTTTT. It codes for CASRLGGGGGNTGELFF. Drawing the rest from reference TRBV7-6 and TRBJ2-2, the complete variable domain is GAGVSQSPRYKVTKRGQDVALRCDPISGHVSLYWYRQALGQGPEFLTYFNYEAQQDKSGLPNDRFSAERPEGSISTLTIQRTEQRDSAMYRCASRLGGGGGNTGELFFGEGSRLTVL.